These 11 T cell receptor beta chains were sequenced from one sample in a study of T-cell memory formation after mild COVID-19 listed by TCRdb under 2021. Library creation used 5' RACE. The sequencer listed for this sample is Illumina NovaSeq 6000. TCRdb redid the processing of the public reads, applying fastp at Q25 and MiXCR, and retained in-frame beta chains. Every entry covers one CDR3 protein and lists the most common genes and DNA from its rows. This sample lists around 470,000 distinct CDR3 sequences; roughly 20% were detected once. The ten top clones hold approximately 8.4% of the sample. Sample: PBMCs or a T cell subset sorted from them (not recorded which). Every receptor here comes from an adult woman who had mild COVID-19 (a few samples of this study predate the infection). The sample titles of this study are shuffled in the database, so cell type and time point are left out; the donor was told from shared clones.

This clonotype has more than one count but fewer than ten. The genes are TRBV7-3 and TRBJ2-1; possibly TRBD1 or TRBD2 for D (6 bases each). Trimming shortened V by 0 bases and J by 10 bases, and 13 bases separated the two germline ends. From germline, CDR1 is SGHTA and CDR2 FQGTGA. CDR3 size: 14 residues. CDR3: CASSLTPGADEQFF. The CDR3 DNA is TGTGCCAGCAGCTTAACACCGGGGGCCGACGAGCAGTTCTTC.

In its sample, this clonotype was seen a few times. J is TRBJ2-7 and V is TRBV7-2, with 9 bases that match TRBD1. Germline assignment: CDR1 SGHTA and CDR2 FQGNSA. The CDR3 has 17 residues. Losses at the gene ends were 5 bases for V and 7 bases for J; bases not matched to a gene: 18. In DNA, the CDR3 is TGTGCCAGCAGCACGCCTATTCCGGGACAGGGTAGAGGGGAGCAGTACTTC. Protein: CASSTPIPGQGRGEQYF.

At least ten counts were recorded for this clonotype. The rearrangement uses TRBV6-5 and TRBJ1-5; D is uncertain. From germline, CDR1 is MNHEY and CDR2 SVGAGI. The CDR3 runs to 13 residues. Trimming cost V 8 bases and J 1 base, with 9 bases left between them. The DNA of the CDR3 is TGTGCCAGCGCTGAGCAGAGCAATCAGCCCCAGCATTTT. Encoded protein: CASAEQSNQPQHF.

The CDR3 DNA reads TGTGCCAGCAGTTCCCGGGACAGGGCGTATGGTGGCTACACCTTC. This codes for CASSSRDRAYGGYTF. The chain uses TRBV7-9 and TRBJ1-2, with 9 bases matching TRBD1. There are 15 residues in the CDR3. V gave up 6 bases and J gave up 7 bases; unmatched junction bases: 12. CDR1 is SEHNR, CDR2 FQNEAQ, per germline (reference sequence).

The chain couples TRBV25-1 to TRBJ1-1; 7 nucleotides agree with TRBD1. The CDR3 loop spans 11 amino acids. The V segment lost 6 bases and the J segment 7 bases; nucleotides outside the gene matches: 2. Germline V gene data show CDR1 as MGHDK and CDR2 as SYGVNS. The CDR3 sequence: CASRGTVEAFF. The CDR3 DNA reads as TGTGCCAGCAGGGGGACAGTTGAAGCTTTCTTT.

This clonotype has more than one count but fewer than ten. The rearrangement joins TRBV20-1 to TRBJ2-2, with TRBD2 matching 8 bases. Losses at the gene ends were 5 bases for V and 1 base for J; bases not matched to a gene: 3. Germline V gene data show CDR1 as DFQATT and CDR2 as SNEGSKA (reference sequence). CDR3 length: 14 residues. The CDR3 bases are TGCAGTGCTGGGAGCGGGGGGAACACCGGGGAGCTGTTTTTT. It encodes CSAGSGGNTGELFF.

The J gene is TRBJ2-7, the V gene TRBV7-2, with 7 positions matching TRBD1. J was trimmed by 3 bases and V by 7 bases; bases with no gene match: 9. The CDR3 length is 14 residues. CDR1 is SGHTA, CDR2 FQGNSA, per germline. The CDR3 sequence is CASKLGGDSYEQYF. In nucleotides, the CDR3 is TGTGCCAGCAAGTTGGGTGGGGACAGCTACGAGCAGTACTTC. The whole variable domain, remainder taken from reference TRBV7-2 and TRBJ2-7, is GAGVSQSPSNKVTEKGKDVELRCDPISGHTALYWYRQSLGQGLEFLIYFQGNSAPDKSGLPSDRFSAERTGGSVSTLTIQRTQQEDSAVYLCASKLGGDSYEQYFGPGTRLTVT.

This clonotype has only a few counts. The chain couples TRBV29-1 to TRBJ2-5; D possibly uses TRBD1 or TRBD2 (6 bases each). Germline V CDR1 and CDR2: SQVTM, ANQGSEA. V was trimmed by 0 bases and J by 5 bases, leaving 16 bases between them. The CDR3 is 15 amino acids. DNA for the CDR3: TGCAGCGTTGAAGATCTTGGGGGGCTCCGTGAGACCCAGTACTTC. Translating it yields CSVEDLGGLRETQYF.

This clonotype was picked up a small number of times. The J gene is TRBJ2-2, the V gene TRBV2, with TRBD2 matching over 14 bases. Germline CDR1 SNHLY, CDR2 FYNNEI. The CDR3 is 16 residues long. V was pared by 6 bases and J by 7 bases, with 7 bases of the junction left unmatched. CDR3 sequence reads: CASRGTSGSVSGELFF. CDR3 in DNA: TGTGCCAGCAGGGGGACTAGCGGGAGCGTAAGCGGGGAGCTGTTTTTT.

With respect to this clonotype: The junction does not match germline at one end; this may be a read error. The chain carries TRBV6-4 and TRBJ1-1, with unresolved D. CDR1 and CDR2 from the germline V gene are MRHNA and SNTAGT. This CDR3 contains 13 residues. CDR3 bases: TGTGCCAGCAGTGTCTATCTGAACGCTGAAGCTTTCTTT. This sequence encodes CASSVYLNAEAFF.

The rearrangement joins TRBV19 to TRBJ2-7; D unresolved. Germline V gene data show CDR1 as LNHDA and CDR2 as SQIVND (reference sequence). This CDR3 contains 14 residues. With 3 bases removed from V and 4 bases from J, the gap between germline ends came to 13 bases. Here the CDR3 reads CASSMRTGPYEQYF. The CDR3 nucleotides read TGTGCCAGTAGTATGCGCACGGGCCCATACGAGCAGTACTTC.